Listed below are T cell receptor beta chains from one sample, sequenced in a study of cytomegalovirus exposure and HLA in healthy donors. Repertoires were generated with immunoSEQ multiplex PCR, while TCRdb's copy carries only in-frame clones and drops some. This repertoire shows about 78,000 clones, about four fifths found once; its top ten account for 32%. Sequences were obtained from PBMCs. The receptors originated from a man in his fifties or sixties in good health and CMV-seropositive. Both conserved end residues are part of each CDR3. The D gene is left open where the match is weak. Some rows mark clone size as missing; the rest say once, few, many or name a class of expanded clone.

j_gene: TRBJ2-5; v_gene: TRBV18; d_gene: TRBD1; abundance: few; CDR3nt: TGTGCCAGCTCCGGGACAGCACAAGAGACCCAGTACTTC; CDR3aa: CASSGTAQETQYF
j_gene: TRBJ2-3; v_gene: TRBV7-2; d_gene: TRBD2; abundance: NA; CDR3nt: TGTGCCAGCAGCGTGTCTAGCGGGGGAGATACGCAGTATTTT; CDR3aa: CASSVSSGGDTQYF
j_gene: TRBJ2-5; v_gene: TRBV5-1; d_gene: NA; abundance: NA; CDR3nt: TGCGCCAGCAGCTTGGAGGGAGTCCAAGAGACCCAGTACTTC; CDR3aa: CASSLEGVQETQYF
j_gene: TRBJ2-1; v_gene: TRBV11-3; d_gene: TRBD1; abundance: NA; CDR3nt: TGTGCCAGCAGCACCCGGACAGGCGAGCAGTTCTTC; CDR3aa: CASSTRTGEQFF
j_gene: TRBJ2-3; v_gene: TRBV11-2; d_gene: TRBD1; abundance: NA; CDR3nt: TGTGCCAGCAACATACAGGGGGGTACGCAGTATTTT; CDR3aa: CASNIQGGTQYF
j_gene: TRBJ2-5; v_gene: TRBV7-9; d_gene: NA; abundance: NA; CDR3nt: TGTGCCAGCAGCCGGGGACTCGGGCGAATCGGGACCCAGTACTTC; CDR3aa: CASSRGLGRIGTQYF
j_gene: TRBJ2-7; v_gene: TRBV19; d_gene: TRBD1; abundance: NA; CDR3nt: TGTGCCAGTAGTATAACAGGGGTGATGGAGCAGTACTTC; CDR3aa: CASSITGVMEQYF
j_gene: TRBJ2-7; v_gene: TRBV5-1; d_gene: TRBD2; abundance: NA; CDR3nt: TGCGCCAGCAGCTTGGTGGGGCTCCGAGGAAGCGGGAGTACTGAGCAGTACTTC; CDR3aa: CASSLVGLRGSGSTEQYF
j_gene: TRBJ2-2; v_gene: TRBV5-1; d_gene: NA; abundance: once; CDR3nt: TGCGCCAGCAGCCCTTCTAGTTACGGCACCGGGGAGCTGTTTTTT; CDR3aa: CASSPSSYGTGELFF
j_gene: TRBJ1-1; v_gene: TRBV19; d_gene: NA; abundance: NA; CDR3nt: TGTGCCAGTAACGTCGGGAACACTGAAGCTTTCTTT; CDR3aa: CASNVGNTEAFF
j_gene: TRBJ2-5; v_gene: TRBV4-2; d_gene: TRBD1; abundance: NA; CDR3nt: TGTGCCAGCAGCGACCTGACAGGGAGTTACCAAGAGACCCAGTACTTC; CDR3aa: CASSDLTGSYQETQYF
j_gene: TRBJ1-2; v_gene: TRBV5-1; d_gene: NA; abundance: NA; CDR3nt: TGCGCCAGCAGCCGACAACCCGCGGGGATCGCTAACTATGGCTACACCTTC; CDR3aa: CASSRQPAGIANYGYTF
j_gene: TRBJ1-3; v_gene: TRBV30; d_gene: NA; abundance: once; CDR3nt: TGTGCCTTCAGACAGAACTCTGGAAACACCATATATTTT; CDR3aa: CAFRQNSGNTIYF
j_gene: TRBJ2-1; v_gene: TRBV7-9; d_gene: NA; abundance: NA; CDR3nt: TGTGCCATAAGGAGGGGCTCCTACAATGAGCAGTTCTTC; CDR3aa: CAIRRGSYNEQFF
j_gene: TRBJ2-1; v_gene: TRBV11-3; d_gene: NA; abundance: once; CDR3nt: TGTGCCAGCAGCGAGGGGGGAACAGGGGTTCGTCGCCCGTTCTTC; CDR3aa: CASSEGGTGVRRPFF
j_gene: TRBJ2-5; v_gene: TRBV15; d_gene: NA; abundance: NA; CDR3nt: TGTGCCACCAGCAGAGGGGCCAACGGCCAAGAGACCCAGTACTTC; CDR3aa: CATSRGANGQETQYF
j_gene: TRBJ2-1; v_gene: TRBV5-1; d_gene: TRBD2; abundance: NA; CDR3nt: TGCGCCAGCAGCTCCGGGACTAGCGACATCAATGAGCAGTTCTTC; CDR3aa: CASSSGTSDINEQFF
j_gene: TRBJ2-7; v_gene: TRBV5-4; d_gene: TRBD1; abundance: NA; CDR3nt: TGTGCCAGCAGCTCGCCGGGACAGGGGGCCGACGAGCAGTACTTC; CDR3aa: CASSSPGQGADEQYF
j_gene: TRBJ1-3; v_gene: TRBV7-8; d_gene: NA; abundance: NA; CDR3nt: TGTGCCAGCAGCGGGGACCCAGGGGCTGGAAACACCATATATTTT; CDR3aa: CASSGDPGAGNTIYF
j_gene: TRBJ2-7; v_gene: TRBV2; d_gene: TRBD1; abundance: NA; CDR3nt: TGTGCCAGCAGTGATCGGACAGGACCCACCTACGAGCAGTACTTC; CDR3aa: CASSDRTGPTYEQYF
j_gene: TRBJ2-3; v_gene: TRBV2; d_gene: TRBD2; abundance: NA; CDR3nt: TGTGCCAGCAGTGAAGGTTCGGCGGGAGGGCATACGCAGTATTTT; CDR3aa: CASSEGSAGGHTQYF
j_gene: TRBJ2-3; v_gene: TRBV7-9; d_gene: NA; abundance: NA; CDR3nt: TGTGCCAGCAGCTTCCTGAGCACAGATACGCAGTATTTT; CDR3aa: CASSFLSTDTQYF
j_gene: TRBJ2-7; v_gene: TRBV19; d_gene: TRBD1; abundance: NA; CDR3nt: TGTGCCAGTAGTTCGTTGACAGGGGGCGTCCACGAGCAGTACTTC; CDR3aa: CASSSLTGGVHEQYF
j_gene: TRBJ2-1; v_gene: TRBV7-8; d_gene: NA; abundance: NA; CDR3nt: TGTGCCAGCAGCCCTAGCAGGAATGAGCAGTTCTTC; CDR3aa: CASSPSRNEQFF
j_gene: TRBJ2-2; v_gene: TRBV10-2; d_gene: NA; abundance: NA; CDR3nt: TGCGCCAGCAGTGAGTCGAATGCGGGCCTAAGGGCCGGGGAGCTGTTTTTT; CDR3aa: CASSESNAGLRAGELFF
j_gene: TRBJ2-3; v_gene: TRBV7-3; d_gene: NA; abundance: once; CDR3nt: TGTGCCAGCAGCTTCGGTTCCACAGATACGCAGTATTTT; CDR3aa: CASSFGSTDTQYF
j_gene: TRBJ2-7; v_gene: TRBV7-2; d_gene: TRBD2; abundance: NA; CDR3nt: TGTGCCAGCAGCTTAGCGTCTAGCGGGCCAGACCGGGGGTACGAGCAGTACTTC; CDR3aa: CASSLASSGPDRGYEQYF
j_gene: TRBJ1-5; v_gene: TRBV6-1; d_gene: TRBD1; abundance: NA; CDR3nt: TGTGCCAGTCACAGGGGGCGTAATCAGCCCCAGCATTTT; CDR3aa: CASHRGRNQPQHF
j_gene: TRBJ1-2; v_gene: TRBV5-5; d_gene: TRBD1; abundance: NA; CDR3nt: TGTGCCAGCAGCTTATGGCAGGGGGCGTACTATGGCTACACCTTC; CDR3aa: CASSLWQGAYYGYTF
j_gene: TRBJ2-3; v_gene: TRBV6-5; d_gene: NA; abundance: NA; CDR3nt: TGTGCCAGCAGTTACCGAGGGGGTGCGGATACGCAGTATTTT; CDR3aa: CASSYRGGADTQYF
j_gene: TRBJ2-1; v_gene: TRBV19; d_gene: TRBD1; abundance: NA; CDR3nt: TGTGCCAGTACCCTAGGAGGGGGACAGGGGCCCATCGGCGAGCAGTTCTTC; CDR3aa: CASTLGGGQGPIGEQFF
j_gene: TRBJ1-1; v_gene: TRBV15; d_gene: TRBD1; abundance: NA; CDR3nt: TGTGCCACCAGCACTCCACAGGGGGCGGGCACTGAAGCTTTCTTT; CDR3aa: CATSTPQGAGTEAFF
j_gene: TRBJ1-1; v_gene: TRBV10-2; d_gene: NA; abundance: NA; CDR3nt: TGCGCCAGCACCCAAATGGGGGGAGGGGCGAACACTGAAGCTTTCTTT; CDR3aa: CASTQMGGGANTEAFF
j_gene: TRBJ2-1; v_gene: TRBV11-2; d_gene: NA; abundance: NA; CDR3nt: TGTGCCAGCAGCTTATTTTCTAGCTTCATCGATGAGCAGTTCTTC; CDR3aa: CASSLFSSFIDEQFF
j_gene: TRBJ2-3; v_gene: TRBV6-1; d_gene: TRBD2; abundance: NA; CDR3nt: TGTGCCAGCACCGTACTAGCGGGAACAGATACGCAGTATTTT; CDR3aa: CASTVLAGTDTQYF
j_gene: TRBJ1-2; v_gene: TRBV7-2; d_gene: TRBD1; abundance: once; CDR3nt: TGTGCCAGCAGCCAAAGGACAGGGGTTCGTTCCTATGGCTACACCTTC; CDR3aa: CASSQRTGVRSYGYTF
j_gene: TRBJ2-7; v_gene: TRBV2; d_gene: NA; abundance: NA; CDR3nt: TGTGCCAGCAGCTCTAAGGGGGGGGGATGGAGCGAGCAGTACTTC; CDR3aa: CASSSKGGGWSEQYF
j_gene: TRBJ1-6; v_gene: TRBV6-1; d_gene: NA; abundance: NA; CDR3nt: TGTGCCAGCAGTGAAGGCGGATCGACACCCCTCCACTTT; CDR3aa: CASSEGGSTPLHF
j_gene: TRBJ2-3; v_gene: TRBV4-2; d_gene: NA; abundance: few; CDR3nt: TGTGCCAGCGGAAGGGGTGGCCGCACAGATACGCAGTATTTT; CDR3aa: CASGRGGRTDTQYF
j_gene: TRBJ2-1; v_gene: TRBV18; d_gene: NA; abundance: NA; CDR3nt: TGTGCCAGCTCACCACCGGGAGGTGGAACCTACAATGAGCAGTTCTTC; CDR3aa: CASSPPGGGTYNEQFF
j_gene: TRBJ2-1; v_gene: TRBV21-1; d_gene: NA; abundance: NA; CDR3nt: TGTGCCAGCAGCAATCGTCACAATGAGCAGTTCTTC; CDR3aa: CASSNRHNEQFF
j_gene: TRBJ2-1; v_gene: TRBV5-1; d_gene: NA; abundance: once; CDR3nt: TGCGCCAGCAGCTTGGAGCTAGCCCCTTACAATGAGCAGTTCTTC; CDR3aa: CASSLELAPYNEQFF
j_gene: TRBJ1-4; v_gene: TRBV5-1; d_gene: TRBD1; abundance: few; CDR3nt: TGCGCCAGCACCCGTGACAGGGGGATGTCTGAAAAACTGTTTTTT; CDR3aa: CASTRDRGMSEKLFF
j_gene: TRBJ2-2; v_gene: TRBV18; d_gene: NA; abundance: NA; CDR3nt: TGTGCCAGCTCCTCGGGACTTACCACCGGGGAGCTGTTTTTT; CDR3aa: CASSSGLTTGELFF
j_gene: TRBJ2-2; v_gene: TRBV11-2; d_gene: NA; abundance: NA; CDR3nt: TGTGCCAGCTTCGGGGGGCCGAACACCGGGGAGCTGTTTTTT; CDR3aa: CASFGGPNTGELFF
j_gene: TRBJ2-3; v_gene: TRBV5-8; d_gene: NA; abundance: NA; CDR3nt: TGTGCCAGCAGCCCTAACACAGATACGCAGTATTTT; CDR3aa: CASSPNTDTQYF
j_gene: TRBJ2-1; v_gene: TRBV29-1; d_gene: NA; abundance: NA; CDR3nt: TGCAGCGTTTACGGGGGCGGGAGCTACAATGAGCAGTTCTTC; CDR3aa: CSVYGGGSYNEQFF
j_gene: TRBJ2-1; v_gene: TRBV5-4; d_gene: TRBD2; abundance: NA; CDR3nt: TGTGCCAGCAGCTCACGTCTAGCGGGAGGAGGCAATGAGCAGTTCTTC; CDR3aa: CASSSRLAGGGNEQFF
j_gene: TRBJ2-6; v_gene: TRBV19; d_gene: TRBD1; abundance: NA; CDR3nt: TGTGCCAGTAGTAACTCCGGGACAGGGACCATTTTCGGCCTGACTTTC; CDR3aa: CASSNSGTGTIFGLTF
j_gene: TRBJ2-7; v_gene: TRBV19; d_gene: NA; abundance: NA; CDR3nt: TGTGCCAGTAGTATTAGGGCTAGCGTGCCCTACGAGCAGTACTTC; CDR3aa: CASSIRASVPYEQYF
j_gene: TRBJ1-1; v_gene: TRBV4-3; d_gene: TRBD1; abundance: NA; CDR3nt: TGCGCCAGCAGCCAAGATAGGGGGCCAGGTGAAGCTTTCTTT; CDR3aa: CASSQDRGPGEAFF
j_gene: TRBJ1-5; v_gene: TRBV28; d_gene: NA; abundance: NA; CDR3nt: TGTGCCAGCAGTTCAGGGGCTCAGCCCCAGCATTTT; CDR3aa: CASSSGAQPQHF